Described below is a single T cell receptor (beta chain) sequence and its context. The target antigen is unknown. At the DNA level, this CDR3 is encoded by other sequences in the same sample as well. The germline V gene has CDR1 SQVTM and CDR2 ANQGSEA. There are 15 residues in the CDR3. The V segment lost 4 bases and the J segment 2 bases; nucleotides outside the gene matches: 4. These data originate in a study of beta chain features in type 1 diabetes. The wider study: The number of sorted cells examined across all samples was around 110 million.

Whole-study findings and limits: When VDJ junctions were examined, type 1 diabetes patients showed fewer insertions and more deletions. High TCR expression in some cells could lead to their over-representation in cDNA sequencing. PCR could preferentially amplify shorter templates, alike in patients and controls.

Expressed TCRB transcripts were sequenced after all isolated RNA was converted to cDNA. Profiled with immunoSEQ multiplex PCR; TCRdb holds only in-frame clones, not every one. The sample lists fewer than 150,000 clones, roughly 7.2% seen once, with 1.4% in the top ten. The rearrangement joins TRBV29-1 to TRBJ2-1, with 11 bases aligning to TRBD1. This receptor was identified in a woman aged 25 to 39 in good health. The sequencing sample was made of central memory CD4+ T cells from blood. CDR3 DNA sequence: TGCAGCGTTGGGGGGGGACAGGGGGCCTACAATGAGCAGTTCTTC. Its translation is CSVGGGQGAYNEQFF.